This TCR beta chain appears in the sequencing data of a study of blood T cells in healthy people across ages. Overall study context: Through template switching, about one barcoded beta molecule was captured per two T cells, as measured in model experiments. Study-wide results and limits: Possibly confounding the expanded clonotype changes was the fact that donor CMV status was unknown.

Combining a sample-barcoded 5' primer with a J-beta primer mix, a second PCR ran for about 7 to 12 cycles. A 12-random-nucleotide template-switch adaptor tagged each cDNA molecule. Per-sample output comprised a minimum of 2.5 million paired-end reads containing CDR3. TCRdb recomputed calls from the 5' RACE reads with MiXCR, one row per CDR3 protein. This table has about 830,000 distinct CDR3 sequences, under 80% appearing once. The CDR3 runs 17 residues. Germline V gene sequence: CDR1 MDHEN, CDR2 SYDVKM. Trimming pared 4 bases from V and 0 bases from J, leaving 19 bases between. About this clonotype itself: What it binds is not known.

Sample: blood. The chain employs TRBV28 and TRBJ2-7, with D possibly TRBD1 on 5 matching bases. This TCR came from a man in his thirties or forties in good health. CDR3 nucleotide sequence: TGTGCCAGCAGTTCACCCGCGGAAACAGGTGGCTCCTACGAGCAGTACTTC. Translation: CASSSPAETGGSYEQYF.